What follows are 23 T cell receptor beta chains derived from one specimen sequenced in a study of T cells in Graves' hyperthyroidism and ophthalmopathy. TCR beta CDR3 sequences were amplified from RNA transcripts. First-round RT-PCR of the TCR CDR3 relied on the HTBI primer set. In TCRdb, the multiplex PCR reads were re-called with MiXCR into one record per CDR3 protein. The sample consists of fewer than 900,000 distinct CDR3 sequences, around 19% of them appearing once. The sequenced sample was blood. The source of these receptors is a woman between 50 and 59 years old with Graves' hyperthyroidism that later progressed to Graves' ophthalmopathy.

This clonotype came up many times. The chain has TRBV20-1 and TRBJ2-5; 9 nucleotides line up with TRBD1. Germline lookup yields CDR1 DFQATT and CDR2 SNEGSKA (reference sequence). The CDR3 contains 15 residues. V was pared by 5 bases and J by 5 bases, with 12 bases of the junction left unmatched. The DNA for the CDR3 is TGCAGTGCTTTGAAAACAGGGGGCGTAGGGGAGACCCAGTACTTC. This codes for CSALKTGGVGETQYF.

There are many counts of this clonotype. The CDR3 nucleotides are TGTGCCAGCAGCCAGATTACATCCACCGGGGAGCTGTTTTTT. This encodes CASSQITSTGELFF. V is TRBV3-1 and J is TRBJ2-2; D gene unclear. The V gene lost 3 bases and the J gene lost 4 bases, with 9 bases spanning the gap. Germline CDR1 is LGHDT and CDR2 is YNNKEL (reference sequence). This CDR3 has 14 residues.

The chain employs TRBV20-1 and TRBJ1-1; unclear D gene. Trimming shortened V by 5 bases and J by 1 base, and 14 bases separated the two germline ends. Per germline, CDR1 DFQATT and CDR2 SNEGSKA (reference sequence). The CDR3 consists of 14 residues. This chain's CDR3 is CSAPKYRTNTEAFF. As DNA, the CDR3 is TGCAGTGCTCCTAAGTACAGAACGAACACTGAAGCTTTCTTT.

This clonotype was seen repeatedly, ten times or more. V gene TRBV5-1 combines with J gene TRBJ2-7; D perhaps matches TRBD1 (6 bases). Per the germline V gene, CDR1 is SGHRS and CDR2 is YFSETQ. Trimming left V 0 bases short and J 5 bases short, with 15 bases between. The CDR3 is 15 residues long. The CDR3 DNA sequence: TGCGCCAGCAGCTTGGAGGACGGGACACTCGACGAGCAGTACTTC. This translates into CASSLEDGTLDEQYF.

This clonotype was seen ten or more times. The V call is TRBV12-3 or TRBV12-4, the J call TRBJ1-1, with 9 nucleotides matching TRBD1. J was trimmed by 11 bases and V by 5 bases; bases with no gene match: 12. The CDR3 consists of 14 residues. The CDR3 protein is CASSRQGGSKVAFF. For the CDR3, the DNA is TGTGCCAGCAGTCGACAGGGGGGTAGCAAGGTCGCTTTCTTT.

This clonotype has a count of ten or more. V gene TRBV7-9 combines with J gene TRBJ2-7; D perhaps matches TRBD1 (7 bases). CDR3 length: 15 amino acids. Germline lookup yields CDR1 SEHNR and CDR2 FQNEAQ (reference sequence). Trimming removed 5 bases from V and 5 bases from J, with 19 bases in between. The CDR3 DNA reads TGTGCCAGCAGCAAGCAGACAGGGACTCTCGACGAGCAGTACTTC. This sequence encodes CASSKQTGTLDEQYF.

Remarks on this clonotype: Since a much larger clone is just one base distant, this may be a read error. This chain links TRBV27 with TRBJ1-5; D uncertain. V lost 2 bases, J lost 6 bases, and 8 bases lay in between. Germline loops: CDR1 MNHEY, CDR2 SMNVEV (reference sequence). The CDR3 contains 13 residues. CDR3 loop: CASSLARSQPQHF. The CDR3 bases are TGTGCCAGCAGTTTAGCCAGGAGTCAGCCCCAGCATTTT.

This clonotype was counted ten times or more. The chain carries TRBV11-2 and TRBJ2-3; D uncertain. The germline gives CDR1 SGHAT, CDR2 FQNNGV. Between the trimmed V and J ends, which lost 6 bases and 6 bases, there was a span of 16 bases. The CDR3 consists of 14 residues. CDR3 DNA sequence: TGTGCCAGCAGGAGACACGTCATTAGCGATACGCAGTATTTT. It is translated as CASRRHVISDTQYF.

This clonotype came up a few times. The chain joins TRBV29-1 to TRBJ2-2; no reliable D call. Deletions cut 1 base from V and 0 bases from J, with 12 bases between. This CDR3 comprises 16 residues. In germline, CDR1 is SQVTM, CDR2 ANQGSEA. The CDR3 DNA reads as TGCAGCGTTGAAGCCCCCCCCGAGGCGAACACCGGGGAGCTGTTTTTT. Protein sequence: CSVEAPPEANTGELFF.

This clonotype has a count of ten or more. The genes are TRBV18 and TRBJ2-7; possible D gene TRBD1, 5 bases. CDR3 length: 13 residues. In germline, CDR1 is KGHSH, CDR2 LQKENI. Deletions cut 4 bases from V and 5 bases from J, with 12 bases between. CDR3 coding DNA: TGTGCCAGCTCACGGGGCCAGGGAAACGAGCAGTACTTC. Its translation is CASSRGQGNEQYF.

This clonotype was detected only a few times. The chain combines TRBV7-9 with TRBJ1-1, with 7 bases identical to TRBD1. The CDR3 is 15 amino acids. Germline V gene lookup returns CDR1 SEHNR and CDR2 FQNEAQ (reference sequence). V dropped 6 bases and J dropped 0; count of bases not matched to a gene: 7. CDR3 in amino acids: CASSFTGVVNTEAFF. The CDR3 nucleotides are TGTGCCAGCAGTTTTACAGGGGTCGTGAACACTGAAGCTTTCTTT.

This clonotype was seen many times. This chain joins TRBV7-9 and TRBJ2-7; D remains unclear. The V gene lost 5 bases and the J gene lost 0 bases, with 14 bases spanning the gap. The CDR3 sequence is 15 residues long. Germline loops: CDR1 SEHNR, CDR2 FQNEAQ (reference sequence). In nucleotides, the CDR3 is TGTGCCAGCAGCCCCCCGGTGGGCCGCTCCTACGAGCAGTACTTC. Translation gives CASSPPVGRSYEQYF.

This clonotype was picked up many times. The chain employs TRBV3-1 and TRBJ1-1; the D is unclear. V was pared by 1 base and J by 5 bases, with 8 bases between. This CDR3 region has 13 residues. The germline V gene has CDR1 LGHDT and CDR2 YNNKEL (reference sequence). The CDR3 loop is CASSQGPSTEAFF. DNA of the CDR3: TGTGCCAGCAGCCAAGGTCCCTCAACTGAAGCTTTCTTT.

This sequence joins TRBV20-1 and TRBJ2-7, with D possibly matching TRBD1 (5 bases). V lost 0 bases to trimming and J lost 3 bases, with 15 bases between them. CDR1 is DFQATT, CDR2 SNEGSKA, per germline (reference sequence). The CDR3 totals 15 residues. The CDR3: CSARDHRVGLYEQYF. The CDR3 coding sequence is TGCAGTGCTAGAGATCATCGGGTGGGGCTCTACGAGCAGTACTTC.

V and J are TRBV6-1 and TRBJ2-2, with 9 bases matching TRBD2. The CDR3 covers 19 residues. The germline V gene has CDR1 MNHNS and CDR2 SASEGT. V gave up 2 bases and J gave up 0 bases; unmatched junction bases: 10. The CDR3 coding sequence is TGTGCCAGCAGTGAATTTATTTTAGCGGGGGTTACGAACACCGGGGAGCTGTTTTTT. It encodes CASSEFILAGVTNTGELFF.

The sample holds a few counts of this clonotype. The chain links TRBV6-1 to TRBJ2-1; 7 bases match TRBD1. The CDR3 contains 13 residues. CDR1 MNHNS and CDR2 SASEGT come from the germline V gene. J gave up 3 bases and V 6 bases, and 2 bases lay outside the gene matches. CDR3 nucleotide sequence: TGTGCCAGCAGGGGGACAGACTACAATGAGCAGTTCTTC. The encoded protein is CASRGTDYNEQFF.

This chain links TRBV12-5 with TRBJ1-2; D is ambiguous. The V gene lost 7 bases and the J gene lost 2 bases, with 14 bases spanning the gap. CDR3 length: 14 amino acids. The germline gives CDR1 LGHNT, CDR2 FRNRAP. CDR3 nucleotide sequence: TGTGCTAGTGCCGTCGGCAGAGGGAACTATGGCTACACCTTC. This gives the protein CASAVGRGNYGYTF.

The J gene is TRBJ1-2, the V gene TRBV30; D possibly corresponds to TRBD1 (6 bases). The CDR3 totals 13 residues. V shed 4 bases and J shed 6 bases, with 15 bases lying between them. Germline V CDR1 and CDR2: GTSNPN, SVGIG (reference sequence). The CDR3 loop is CAWNLQGPNGYTF. CDR3 nucleotide sequence: TGTGCCTGGAATTTGCAGGGGCCGAATGGCTACACCTTC.

A remark on this clonotype: An end of the junction differs from the germline gene, which may be a read error. The J gene is TRBJ2-1, the V gene TRBV5-1, with 8 nucleotides matching TRBD1. Germline V lookup: CDR1 SGHRS, CDR2 YFSETQ. The CDR3 is made up of 13 amino acids. The CDR3: CASGQGPYSEQFF. CDR3 in DNA: TGCGCCAGCGGACAGGGACCCTACAGTGAGCAGTTCTTC.

The chain carries TRBV7-2 and TRBJ1-5; D is undetermined. The CDR3 runs to 14 residues. CDR1 is SGHTA and CDR2 is FQGNSA in the germline V gene. Trimming removed 5 bases from V and 3 bases from J, with 11 bases in between. The CDR3 reads CASSLGIVNQPQHF. CDR3 DNA: TGTGCCAGCAGCCTAGGAATAGTCAATCAGCCCCAGCATTTT.

The rearrangement joins TRBV5-1 to TRBJ2-7; D remains unclear. Germline V CDR1 and CDR2: SGHRS, YFSETQ. CDR3 size: 14 residues. Deletions cut 3 bases from V and 0 bases from J, with 10 bases between. This CDR3 reads CASSSDTGSYEQYF. CDR3 DNA: TGCGCCAGCAGCTCAGACACTGGCTCCTACGAGCAGTACTTC.

This clonotype was detected a few times. This chain links TRBV24-1 with TRBJ2-1; 7 bases are shared with TRBD1. J was trimmed by 0 bases and V by 4 bases; bases with no gene match: 2. Germline CDR1 reads KGHDR; CDR2 reads SFDVKD. The CDR3 is made up of 15 amino acids. The CDR3 nucleotides read TGTGCCACCAGTGACTCAGGGGGCTCCTACAATGAGCAGTTCTTC. This gives the protein CATSDSGGSYNEQFF.

Many counts were recorded for this clonotype. This chain uses TRBV27 with TRBJ2-7, with 10 bases aligning to TRBD1. Germline values: CDR1 MNHEY, CDR2 SMNVEV (reference sequence). Trimming at V came to 6 bases and at J to 4 bases, leaving 3 bases not matched to a gene. CDR3 length: 13 residues. CDR3 loop: CASRWTGGYEQYF. The CDR3 DNA follows: TGTGCCAGCAGGTGGACAGGGGGTTACGAGCAGTACTTC.